This T cell receptor beta chain was sequenced in a study of T-cell reconstitution after alpha-beta-depleted transplantation in children (TCRdb year 2016). At the level of the whole study: Using TCR repertoire profiling, the study followed T-cell immune reconstitution in a quantitative way in children after TCRalphabeta/CD19-depleted allogeneic hematopoietic cell transplantation. Broader findings and caveats from the paper: In some patients, high TCRbeta diversity at day 60 was attributed to recipient T cells and intrathymic progenitors that had survived conditioning. About two months after transplant, the apparently early recovery of alphabetaT-cell counts reportedly depended on just several hundred clones that had expanded rapidly and came from non-depleted graft cells. The frequencies of hyperexpanded clones fell over the following months, and after one year, T-cell counts and TCRbeta diversity were mostly attributed to newly produced T cells.

Of note for this clonotype: It lacks a known antigen. Per-base qualities were not stored, and no clone one base away is much larger.

Library creation used PCR. Sequencer: Illumina HiSeq 2500. Molecular barcoding was employed in the preparation of TCR libraries, with unique molecular identifiers being used to normalize TCRbeta repertoire quantification. TCRdb took the public reads, trimmed them with fastp at Q25, ran MiXCR for clone calling and kept in-frame beta chains. Entries that share a CDR3 protein sequence are merged under the most common genes and DNA. The sample contains 700,000 to 950,000 distinct CDR3 sequences, roughly 15% of them found a single time. The top ten clonotypes cover 5% of the sample. The germline V gene specifies SGHRS as CDR1 and YFSETQ as CDR2. The CDR3 sequence holds 19 residues, the cysteine and phenylalanine included. Only CDR3 DNA remains: 57 bases, in frame from the first base. Unmatched junction bases come to 17, with V trimmed by 7 bases and J by 3 bases. This specimen's treatment or condition label, interpreted: allogeneic hematopoietic cell transplantation with graft depleted of TCRalphabeta T cells and CD19 B cells. The transplant recipients were children given TCRalphabeta/CD19-depleted allogeneic hematopoietic cell grafts.

This clonotype originated in a male patient aged 10-17 years who had a stem cell transplant for acute lymphoblastic leukemia, so the T cells may come from the graft donor. The chain is assembled from TRBV5-1 and TRBJ2-7, and 15 junction bases match TRBD2. Sequencing used PBMCs, mostly from graft donor cells, obtained 360 days after TCRalphabeta/CD19-depleted stem cell transplant. The bases are TGCGCCAGCGCCCTCTTTTGGACTAGCGGGAGGGCCAACCTCTACGAGCAGTACTTC. Its amino acids are CASALFWTSGRANLYEQYF.